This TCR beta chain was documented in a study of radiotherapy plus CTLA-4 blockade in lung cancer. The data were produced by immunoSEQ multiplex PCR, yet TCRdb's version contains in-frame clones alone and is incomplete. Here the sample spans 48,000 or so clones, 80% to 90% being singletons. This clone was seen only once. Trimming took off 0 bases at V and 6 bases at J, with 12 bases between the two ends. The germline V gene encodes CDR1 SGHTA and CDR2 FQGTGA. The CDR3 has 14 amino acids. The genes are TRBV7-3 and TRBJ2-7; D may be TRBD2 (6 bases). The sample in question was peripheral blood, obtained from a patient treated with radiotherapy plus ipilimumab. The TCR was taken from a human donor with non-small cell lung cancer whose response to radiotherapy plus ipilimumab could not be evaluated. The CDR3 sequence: CASSLTRDWGEQYF. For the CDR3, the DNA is TGTGCCAGCAGCTTAACCAGGGACTGGGGCGAGCAGTACTTC.